This TCR beta chain comes out of a study of CD8+CD57+ T cells in acquired aplastic anemia (dated by TCRdb to the late 2010s). Notes on the research overall: DNA extracted from sorted CD4+ and CD8+ cells had a mean of around 3 ug, with a range of about 0.2 to 30 ug. Healthy donor samples averaged roughly 10 million reads for CD4+ and under 12 million for CD8+ cells. Summary of the overall study and its limitations: CD8+ Simpson's diversity did not differ significantly between patients and healthy controls (P=0.060). Twenty-nine CD8+ CDR3 sequences were found in both patients and controls but appeared to be highly expressed in patients and within the immunodominant clones of the patients.

CDR1 and CDR2, per the germline V gene, are SGDLS and YYNGEE. From the cysteine through the phenylalanine, the CDR3 covers 14 amino acids. Only the CDR3 part of the read is kept: 42 bases, read in frame from the first base. After removal of 0 bases from V and 3 bases from J, the junction retains 2 bases not matched to a gene. Regarding this clonotype: Its antigen specificity is not known. No per-base quality is available; no much larger clone lies one base away.

TCR beta VDJ combination and CDR3 sequence profiling used genomic DNA as the template. An Illumina HiSeq 2000 was used for TCR repertoire sequencing. The published analysis was carried out like this. Repertoires were assessed using TRBV/TRBJ rearrangement plots, CDR3 size and DJ length profiles, and Simpson's diversity index. Whichever DNA sequence was most abundant in the deep sequencing data was defined as the immunodominant clone. CDR3 amino acid sequences were checked for sharing across subjects and were also compared against the VDJdb database and published repertoires. TCRdb reanalyzed the raw reads on its own, using fastp at Q25 for trimming and MiXCR for clone calling, and kept in-frame beta chains. Rows are unified per CDR3 protein, each entry keeping the most common DNA and genes. The V and J calls and clone size are TCRdb's, not the authors'. Across this sample there are fewer than 200,000 distinct CDR3 sequences, with around 60% seen only once. Together, the top ten hold under 60% of the sample.

In this study, sorted CD4+ and CD8+ T cells from the blood of healthy subjects and of severe aplastic anemia patients had their TCR repertoires deep-sequenced. Ficoll-Paque density gradient centrifugation was used to isolate peripheral blood mononuclear cells. CD4+ and CD8+ T cells were sorted by FACS or magnetic beads before DNA extraction. The clonotype originates from a human donor in good health. The sequencing input was sorted CD4+, CD8+, or CD8+CD57+ T cells (not recorded which) from PBMCs. This receptor chain uses TRBV9 and TRBJ1-1; 7 junctional bases match TRBD1. Read as DNA, the sequence is TGTGCCAGCAGCGTAGAGGGGGCACACACTGAAGCTTTCTTT. This translates into CASSVEGAHTEAFF.